Sequencing of this T cell receptor (beta chain) was carried out in a study of blood T cell repertoires in COVID-19. The germline V gene encodes CDR1 KGHDR and CDR2 SFDVKD. CDR3 length: 16 residues. J lost 2 bases, V lost 3 bases, and 7 bases had no gene match. TCRdb's table, derived via immunoSEQ multiplex PCR, lists solely in-frame clones and lacks some. The sample yields under 450,000 clones, more than 70% seen once. Sequences were obtained from peripheral blood. The receptor comes from a woman aged 50 to 65 with COVID-19, enrolled during active disease. The V and J genes are TRBV24-1 and TRBJ2-3; the match to TRBD1 covers 7 bases. In DNA form, the CDR3 reads TGTGCCACCAGTGATATGACAGGGCAATCCACAGATACGCAGTATTTT. This gives the protein CATSDMTGQSTDTQYF.